A selection of T cell receptor beta chains follows, all from one sample in a study of OX40 agonist ivuxolimab in advanced cancers. Assay used: immunoSEQ multiplex PCR; TCRdb lists only in-frame clones, some missing. The sample contains roughly 80,000 clones, around 90% of which appear only once. Sequenced here: CD4+ or CD8+ T cells sorted from blood, sampled in a trial of the OX40 agonist ivuxolimab. The receptors originated from an adult with an advanced solid tumor such as melanoma, head and neck, liver or kidney cancer. Both conserved end residues are part of each CDR3. The order of the fields is clone size, D gene, V gene, J gene, CDR3 DNA, CDR3 protein. The D gene is left open where the match is weak. Rows give clone size only sometimes, using once, few, many, or a class for an expanded clone.

>-|TRBD1|TRBV27|TRBJ2-3
TGTGCCAGCAGTAGGGGGCCCACAGATACGCAGTATTTT
CASSRGPTDTQYF
>once|-|TRBV5-4|TRBJ2-7
TGTGCCAGCAGCTGGGGGGGCGGGGGCGCCTACGAGCAGTACTTC
CASSWGGGGAYEQYF
>-|-|TRBV5-4|TRBJ2-5
TGTGCCAGCAGCTTAGGGTCGATGGAGACCCAGTACTTC
CASSLGSMETQYF
>-|-|TRBV5-1|TRBJ2-6
TGCGCCAGCAGCCGGCTCTCTGGGGCCAACGTCCTGACTTTC
CASSRLSGANVLTF
>-|-|TRBV7-9|TRBJ1-2
TGTGCCAGCAGGGGGGCTAACTATGGCTACACCTTC
CASRGANYGYTF
>-|-|TRBV21-1|TRBJ2-2
TGTGCCAGCAGCAAGGTGGCAGCCTATACAAAGAACACCGGGGAGCTGTTTTTT
CASSKVAAYTKNTGELFF
>-|-|TRBV19|TRBJ1-3
TGTGCCAGTCGGGATCGAACTGGAAACACCATATATTTT
CASRDRTGNTIYF
>-|TRBD2|TRBV19|TRBJ2-1
TGTGCCAGTAGTATAGCTAGCGGGGTCTCCTACAATGAGCAGTTCTTC
CASSIASGVSYNEQFF
>-|-|TRBV7-9|TRBJ2-2
TGTGCCAGCAGCCCTCTACGCGGGGAGCTGTTTTTT
CASSPLRGELFF
>-|TRBD1|TRBV28|TRBJ1-1
TGTGCCAGCAGGGCGAGGGGGCACGGTGAAGCTTTCTTT
CASRARGHGEAFF
>once|TRBD2|TRBV6-6|TRBJ2-5
TGTGCCAGCAGTACTTCTGCGGGGGAAGAGACCCAGTACTTC
CASSTSAGEETQYF
>-|TRBD2|TRBV5-4|TRBJ2-5
TGTGCCAGCAGCTCCGGGGGGGCCGGGGAGACCCAGTACTTC
CASSSGGAGETQYF
>-|-|TRBV28|TRBJ2-7
TGTGCCAGCAGTCCCCCCGGGGTCTCCTACGAGCAGTACTTC
CASSPPGVSYEQYF
>-|-|TRBV29-1|TRBJ1-1
TGCAGCGTTGTTGTCGGGGCAGGAGGCACTGAAGCTTTCTTT
CSVVVGAGGTEAFF
>few|-|TRBV7-9|TRBJ2-1
TGTGCCAGCAGCCTGGACACGGGAGATCATCCGTTCTTC
CASSLDTGDHPFF
>-|-|TRBV9|TRBJ2-3
TGTGCCAGCAGCCCCCCTCCGGGGTTCACAGATACGCAGTATTTT
CASSPPPGFTDTQYF
>once|-|TRBV6-5|TRBJ1-1
TGTGCCAGCAGTTACTCCCGGGCGAACACTGAAGCTTTCTTT
CASSYSRANTEAFF
>once|-|TRBV7-2|TRBJ1-1
TGTGCCAGCAGCTTACACCAGGGCATCACTGAAGCTTTCTTT
CASSLHQGITEAFF
>-|-|TRBV18|TRBJ1-4
TGTGCCAGCTCACCAACACAGACTAATGAAAAACTGTTTTTT
CASSPTQTNEKLFF
>-|-|TRBV6-4|TRBJ2-3
TGTGCCAGCAGTTCTCTGGGGGAGAGCTCAGATACGCAGTATTTT
CASSSLGESSDTQYF